This T cell receptor (beta chain) was recorded in a study of human T cells and chemical hapten exposure. Trimming took off 2 bases at V and 6 bases at J, with 15 bases between the two ends. Per germline, CDR1 MNHEY and CDR2 SMNVEV (reference sequence). This CDR3 comprises 15 residues. In TCRdb, the RACE reads were re-called with MiXCR into one record per CDR3 protein. The repertoire consists of roughly 380,000 distinct CDR3 sequences, with 5% to 6.5% occurring once and the leading ten covering just over 2.5%. This clonotype showed up many times. Specified time point: pre-sensitization, week 0. The sample's treatment: therapeutic diphenylcyclopropenone sensitization with weekly scalp DPC.

This sample comprised whole blood, obtained in connection with sensitization to the hapten diphenylcyclopropenone (DPC). This chain uses TRBV27 with TRBJ2-3, with a weak D call TRBD2 (6 bases). This TCR was recovered from a woman between 50 and 59 years old with alopecia areata. Some clones in this sample may be carry-over from other donors' samples. CDR3 bases: TGTGCCAGCAGTTTACACGGGAGTGTCGCGGATACGCAGTATTTT. Translation: CASSLHGSVADTQYF.